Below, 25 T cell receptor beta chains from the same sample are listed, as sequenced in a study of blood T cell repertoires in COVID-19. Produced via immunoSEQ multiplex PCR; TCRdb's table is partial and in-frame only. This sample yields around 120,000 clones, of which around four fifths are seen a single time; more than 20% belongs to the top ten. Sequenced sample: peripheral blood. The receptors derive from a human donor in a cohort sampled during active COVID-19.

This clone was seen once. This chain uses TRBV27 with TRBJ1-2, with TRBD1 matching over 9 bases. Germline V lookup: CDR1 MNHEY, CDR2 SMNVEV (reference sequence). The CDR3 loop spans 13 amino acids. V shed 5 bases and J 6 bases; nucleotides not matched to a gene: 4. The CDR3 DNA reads TGTGCCAGCAGTCGGGACAGGGCTGATGGCTACACCTTC. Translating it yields CASSRDRADGYTF.

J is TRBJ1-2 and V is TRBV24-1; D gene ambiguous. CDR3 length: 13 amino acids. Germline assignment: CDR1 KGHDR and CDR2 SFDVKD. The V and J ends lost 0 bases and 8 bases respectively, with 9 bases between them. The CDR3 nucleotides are TGTGCCACCAGTGATTTGACAGCGGGAGGCTACACCTTC. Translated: CATSDLTAGGYTF.

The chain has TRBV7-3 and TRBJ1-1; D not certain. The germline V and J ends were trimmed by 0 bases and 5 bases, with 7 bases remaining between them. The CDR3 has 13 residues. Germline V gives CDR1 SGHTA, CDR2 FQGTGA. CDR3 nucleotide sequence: TGTGCCAGCAGCTTAACGAGCAGGACTGAAGCTTTCTTT. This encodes CASSLTSRTEAFF.

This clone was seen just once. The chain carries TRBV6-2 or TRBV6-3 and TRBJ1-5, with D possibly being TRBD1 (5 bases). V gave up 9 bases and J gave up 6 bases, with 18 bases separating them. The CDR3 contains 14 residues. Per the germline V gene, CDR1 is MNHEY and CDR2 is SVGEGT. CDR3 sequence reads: CASSIWGVGQPQHF. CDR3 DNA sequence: TGTGCCAGTAGCATATGGGGGGTGGGTCAGCCCCAGCATTTT.

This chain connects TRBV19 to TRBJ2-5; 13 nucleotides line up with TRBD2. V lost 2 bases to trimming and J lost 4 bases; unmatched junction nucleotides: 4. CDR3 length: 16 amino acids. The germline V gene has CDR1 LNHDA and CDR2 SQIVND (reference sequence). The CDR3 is CASSIRTSGSPETQYF. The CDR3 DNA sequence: TGTGCCAGTAGTATACGGACTAGCGGGAGCCCAGAGACCCAGTACTTC.

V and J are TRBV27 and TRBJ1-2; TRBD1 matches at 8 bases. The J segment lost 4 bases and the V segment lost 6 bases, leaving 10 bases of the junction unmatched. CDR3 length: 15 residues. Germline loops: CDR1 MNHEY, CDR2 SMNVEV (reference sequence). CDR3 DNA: TGTGCCAGCAGACCAGGCGGACAGGGCTCCTATGGCTACACCTTC. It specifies CASRPGGQGSYGYTF.

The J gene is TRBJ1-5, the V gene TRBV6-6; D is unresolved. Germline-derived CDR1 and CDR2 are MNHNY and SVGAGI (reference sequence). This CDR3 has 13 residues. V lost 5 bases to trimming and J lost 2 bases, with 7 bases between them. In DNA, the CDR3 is TGTGCCAGCAGTCCCCCCGGCAATCAGCCCCAGCATTTT. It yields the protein CASSPPGNQPQHF.

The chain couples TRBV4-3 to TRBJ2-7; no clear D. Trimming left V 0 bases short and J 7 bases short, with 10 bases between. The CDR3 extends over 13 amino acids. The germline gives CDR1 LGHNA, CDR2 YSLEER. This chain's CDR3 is CASSQELRREQYF. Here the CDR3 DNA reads TGCGCCAGCAGCCAAGAATTGCGGAGAGAGCAGTACTTC.

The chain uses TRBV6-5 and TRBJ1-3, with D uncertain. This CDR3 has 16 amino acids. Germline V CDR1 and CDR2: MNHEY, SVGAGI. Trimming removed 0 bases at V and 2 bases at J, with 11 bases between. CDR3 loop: CASSYSSGTTGNTIYF. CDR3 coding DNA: TGTGCCAGCAGTTACTCTTCGGGAACGACTGGAAACACCATATATTTT.

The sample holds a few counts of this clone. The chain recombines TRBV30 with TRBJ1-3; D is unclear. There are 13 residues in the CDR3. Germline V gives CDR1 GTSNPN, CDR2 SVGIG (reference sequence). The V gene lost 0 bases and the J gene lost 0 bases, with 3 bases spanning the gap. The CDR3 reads CAWSVFSGNTIYF. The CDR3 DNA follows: TGTGCCTGGAGTGTCTTCTCTGGAAACACCATATATTTT.

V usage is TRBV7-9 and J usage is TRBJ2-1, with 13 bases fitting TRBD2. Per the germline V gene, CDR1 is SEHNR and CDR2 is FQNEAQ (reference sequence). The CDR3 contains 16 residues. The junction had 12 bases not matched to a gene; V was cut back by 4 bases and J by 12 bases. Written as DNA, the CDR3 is TGTGCCAGCAGCTCACTCCGGGGGACTAGCGGGGTAGGGCAGTTCTTC. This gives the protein CASSSLRGTSGVGQFF. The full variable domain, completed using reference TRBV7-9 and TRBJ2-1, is DTGVSQNPRHKITKRGQNVTFRCDPISEHNRLYWYRQTLGQGPEFLTYFQNEAQLEKSRLLSDRFSAERPKGSFSTLEIQRTEQGDSAMYLCASSSLRGTSGVGQFFGPGTRLTVL.

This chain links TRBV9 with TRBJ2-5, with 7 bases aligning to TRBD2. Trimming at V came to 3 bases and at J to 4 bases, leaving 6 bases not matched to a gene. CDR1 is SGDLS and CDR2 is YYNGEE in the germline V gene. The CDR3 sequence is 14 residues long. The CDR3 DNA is TGTGCCAGCAGCGCCGGCGGCGGGGGAGAGACCCAGTACTTC. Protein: CASSAGGGGETQYF. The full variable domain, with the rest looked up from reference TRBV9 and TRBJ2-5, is DSGVTQTPKHLITATGQRVTLRCSPRSGDLSVYWYQQSLDQGLQFLIQYYNGEERAKGNILERFSAQQFPDLHSELNLSSLELGDSALYFCASSAGGGGETQYFGPGTRLLVL.

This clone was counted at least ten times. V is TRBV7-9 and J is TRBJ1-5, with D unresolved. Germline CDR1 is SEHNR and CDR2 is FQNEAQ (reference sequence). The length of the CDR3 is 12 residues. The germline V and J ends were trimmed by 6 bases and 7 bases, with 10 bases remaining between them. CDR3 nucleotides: TGTGCCAGCAGTTCGGACTGGCAGCCCCAGCATTTT. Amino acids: CASSSDWQPQHF.

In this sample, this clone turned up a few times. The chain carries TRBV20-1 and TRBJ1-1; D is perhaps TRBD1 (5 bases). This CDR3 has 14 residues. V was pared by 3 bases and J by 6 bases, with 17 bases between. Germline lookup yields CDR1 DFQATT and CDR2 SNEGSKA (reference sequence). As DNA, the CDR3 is TGCAGTGCTAGTAGGCAATCAGGGAGGGCTGAAGCTTTCTTT. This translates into CSASRQSGRAEAFF.

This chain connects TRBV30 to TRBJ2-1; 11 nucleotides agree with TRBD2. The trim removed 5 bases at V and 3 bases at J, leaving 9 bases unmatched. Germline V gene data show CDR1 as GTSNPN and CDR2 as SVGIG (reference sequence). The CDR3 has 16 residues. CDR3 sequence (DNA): TGTGCCTGGGCCTCTGGGACTAGCGGACTCTACAATGAGCAGTTCTTC. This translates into CAWASGTSGLYNEQFF. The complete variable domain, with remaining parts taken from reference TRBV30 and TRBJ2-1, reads SQTIHQWPATLVQPVGSPLSLECTVEGTSNPNLYWYRQAAGRGLQLLFYSVGIGQISSEVPQNLSASRPQDRQFILSSKKLLLSDSGFYLCAWASGTSGLYNEQFFGPGTRLTVL.

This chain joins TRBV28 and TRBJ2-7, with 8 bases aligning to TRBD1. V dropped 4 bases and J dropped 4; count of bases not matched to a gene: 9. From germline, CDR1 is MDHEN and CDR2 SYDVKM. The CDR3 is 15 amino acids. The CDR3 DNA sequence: TGTGCCAGCAGTTCGACGCCCGGGACAGGATACGAGCAGTACTTC. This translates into CASSSTPGTGYEQYF.

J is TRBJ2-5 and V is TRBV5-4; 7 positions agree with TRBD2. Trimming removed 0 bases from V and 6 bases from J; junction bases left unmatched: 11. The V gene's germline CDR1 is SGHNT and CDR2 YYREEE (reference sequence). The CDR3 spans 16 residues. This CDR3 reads CASSLARLGRGQTQYF. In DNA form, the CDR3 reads TGTGCCAGCAGCTTGGCCAGGTTAGGGAGGGGACAGACCCAGTACTTC.

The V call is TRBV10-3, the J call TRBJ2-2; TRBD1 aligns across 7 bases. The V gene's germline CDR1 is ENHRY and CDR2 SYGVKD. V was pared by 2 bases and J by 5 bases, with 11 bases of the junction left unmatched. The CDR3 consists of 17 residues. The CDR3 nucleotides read TGTGCCATCAGTGAGAACAGGGGACAAAGAGGTACCGGGGAGCTGTTTTTT. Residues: CAISENRGQRGTGELFF.

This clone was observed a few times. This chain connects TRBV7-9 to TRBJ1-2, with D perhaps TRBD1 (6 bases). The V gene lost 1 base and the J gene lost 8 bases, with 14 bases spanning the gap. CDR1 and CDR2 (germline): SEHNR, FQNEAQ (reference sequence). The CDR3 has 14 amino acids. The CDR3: CASSLVNRAIGYTF. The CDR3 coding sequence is TGTGCCAGCAGCTTAGTTAACAGGGCCATCGGCTACACCTTC.

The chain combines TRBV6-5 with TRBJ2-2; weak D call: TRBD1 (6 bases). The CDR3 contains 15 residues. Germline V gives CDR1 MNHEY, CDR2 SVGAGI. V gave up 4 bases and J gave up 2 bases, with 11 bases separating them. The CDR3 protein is CASSWTEVNTGELFF. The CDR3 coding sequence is TGTGCCAGCAGTTGGACAGAAGTAAACACCGGGGAGCTGTTTTTT.

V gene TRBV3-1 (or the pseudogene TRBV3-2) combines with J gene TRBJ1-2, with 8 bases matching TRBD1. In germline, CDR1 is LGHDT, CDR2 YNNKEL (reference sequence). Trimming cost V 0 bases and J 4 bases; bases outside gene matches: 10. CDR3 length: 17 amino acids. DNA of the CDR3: TGTGCCAGCAGCCAAGATGTGACGGGGACAGGCCTCTATGGCTACACCTTC. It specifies CASSQDVTGTGLYGYTF.

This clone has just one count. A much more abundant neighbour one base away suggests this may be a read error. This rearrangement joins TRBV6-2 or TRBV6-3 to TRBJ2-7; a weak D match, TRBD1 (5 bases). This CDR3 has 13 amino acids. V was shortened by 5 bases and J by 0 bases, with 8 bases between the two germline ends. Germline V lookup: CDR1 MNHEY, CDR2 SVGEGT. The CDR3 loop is CASSQDTSYEQYF. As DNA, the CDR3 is TGTGCCAGCAGTCAGGACACCTCCTACGAGCAGTACTTC.

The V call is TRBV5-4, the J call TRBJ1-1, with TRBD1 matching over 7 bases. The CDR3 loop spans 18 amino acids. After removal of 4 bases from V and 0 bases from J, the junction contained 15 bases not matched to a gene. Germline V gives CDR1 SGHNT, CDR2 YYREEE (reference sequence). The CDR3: CASSGRQGRLLLNTEAFF. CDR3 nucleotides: TGTGCCAGCAGCGGACGACAGGGACGACTGCTTTTGAACACTGAAGCTTTCTTT.

The DNA of the CDR3 is TGCGCCAGCAGCAAGGATCCAGGGCCAACTGGAAACACCATATATTTT. Translating gives CASSKDPGPTGNTIYF. The rearrangement links TRBV4-3 to TRBJ1-3; D perhaps matches TRBD1 (5 bases). The CDR3 is 16 amino acids. Germline loops: CDR1 LGHNA, CDR2 YSLEER. V was pared by 5 bases and J by 2 bases, with 16 bases between.

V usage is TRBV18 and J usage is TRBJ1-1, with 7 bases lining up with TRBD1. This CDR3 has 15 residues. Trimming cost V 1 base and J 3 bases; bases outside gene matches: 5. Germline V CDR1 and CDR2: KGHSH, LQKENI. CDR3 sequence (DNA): TGTGCCAGCTCACCACGGACAGGCAGTTACACTGAAGCTTTCTTT. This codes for CASSPRTGSYTEAFF. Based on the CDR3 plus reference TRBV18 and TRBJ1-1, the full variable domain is NAGVMQNPRHLVRRRGQEARLRCSPMKGHSHVYWYRQLPEEGLKFMVYLQKENIIDESGMPKERFSAEFPKEGPSILRIQQVVRGDSAAYFCASSPRTGSYTEAFFGQGTRLTVV.